The 28 T cell receptor beta chains presented below share a single source sample, sequenced in a study of T cell responses to AZD1222 COVID-19 vaccine. Only in-frame clones appear in the TCRdb table, and some are missing; sequencing was by immunoSEQ multiplex PCR. The repertoire holds about 110,000 clones, with roughly 86% as singletons. The sample consisted of peripheral blood, taken on day 0 of AZD1222 vaccination. The receptors were sampled from an adult in good health.

In this sample, this clone turned up a few times. The V and J genes are TRBV7-9 and TRBJ2-7; possibly TRBD1 for D (6 bases). The CDR3 spans 15 residues. V was trimmed by 4 bases and J by 0 bases, leaving 13 bases between them. Germline values: CDR1 SEHNR, CDR2 FQNEAQ (reference sequence). DNA for the CDR3: TGTGCCAGCAGCTCACGCCGGGACATCTCCTACGAGCAGTACTTC. Translated, it gives CASSSRRDISYEQYF.

The chain uses TRBV29-1 and TRBJ1-2; 7 bases line up with TRBD1. The CDR3 contains 12 residues. Germline V CDR1 and CDR2: SQVTM, ANQGSEA. The V gene end was trimmed by 6 bases and the J gene end by 7 bases; junction bases not matched to a gene: 8. The CDR3 coding sequence is TGCAGCGTAAGCTACAGGGACAGTGGCTACACCTTC. Its translation is CSVSYRDSGYTF.

The chain recombines TRBV5-1 with TRBJ2-6; TRBD1 matches 9 bases. The CDR3 extends over 17 amino acids. After removal of 4 bases from V and 1 base from J, the junction contained 6 bases not matched to a gene. Germline V gene lookup returns CDR1 SGHRS and CDR2 YFSETQ. CDR3 bases: TGCGCCAGCAGCCCCCGGGACAGGGAGTCTGGGGCCAACGTCCTGACTTTC. Translating gives CASSPRDRESGANVLTF.

The rearrangement uses TRBV29-1 and TRBJ2-5, with 8 nucleotides matching TRBD2. The CDR3 has 15 amino acids. V lost 4 bases and J lost 0; bases outside the gene matches: 7. The germline CDR1 and CDR2 sequences are SQVTM and ANQGSEA. The CDR3 loop reads CSVARSGDNQETQYF. CDR3 bases: TGCAGCGTTGCCCGTAGCGGGGACAACCAAGAGACCCAGTACTTC.

This clone was recorded a few times. The gene calls are TRBV9 and TRBJ1-3; D not certain. The V end lost 7 bases, the J end lost 4 bases, and 15 bases lay between the germline ends. This CDR3 region has 14 residues. Germline CDR1 SGDLS, CDR2 YYNGEE. In DNA form, the CDR3 reads TGTGCCAGCTCCCCCGCCGGGTGGGGAAACACCATATATTTT. Residues: CASSPAGWGNTIYF.

This chain connects TRBV7-2 to TRBJ2-7, with 12 nucleotides matching TRBD2. The CDR3 covers 14 residues. The trim removed 4 bases at V and 5 bases at J, leaving 3 bases unmatched. Germline V gene sequence: CDR1 SGHTA, CDR2 FQGNSA. CDR3 sequence: CASSSGLAGHEQYF. DNA for the CDR3: TGTGCCAGCAGCTCCGGACTAGCGGGGCACGAGCAGTACTTC.

J is TRBJ1-5 and V is TRBV19; D not resolved. The germline V gene has CDR1 LNHDA and CDR2 SQIVND (reference sequence). The CDR3 runs 15 residues. V gave up 0 bases and J gave up 5 bases, with 11 bases separating them. Here the CDR3 reads CASSIEGIRDQPQHF. As DNA, the CDR3 is TGTGCCAGTAGTATAGAAGGGATCCGGGATCAGCCCCAGCATTTT.

V is TRBV5-1 and J is TRBJ2-7; a weak D match, TRBD1 (8 bases). CDR3 length: 14 residues. The V and J ends lost 3 bases and 8 bases respectively, with 18 bases between them. In germline, CDR1 is SGHRS, CDR2 YFSETQ. This CDR3 is CASSSTGGATQQYF. CDR3 nucleotide sequence: TGCGCCAGCAGCTCAACAGGGGGGGCGACTCAGCAGTACTTC. Full variable domain (outside the CDR3, taken from reference TRBV5-1 and TRBJ2-7): KAGVTQTPRYLIKTRGQQVTLSCSPISGHRSVSWYQQTPGQGLQFLFEYFSETQRNKGNFPGRFSGRQFSNSRSEMNVSTLELGDSALYLCASSSTGGATQQYFGPGTRLTVT.

The chain has TRBV4-3 and TRBJ1-1, with D unclear. V dropped 0 bases and J dropped 1 base, with 6 bases sitting between them. The CDR3 runs to 14 residues. The V gene's germline CDR1 is LGHNA and CDR2 YSLEER. The CDR3 loop reads CASSQDVGNTEAFF. The CDR3 coding sequence is TGCGCCAGCAGCCAAGATGTGGGGAACACTGAAGCTTTCTTT.

The CDR3 nucleotides are TGTGCCAGCAGCACTGGCTGGACGTCCCCTCCCTACGAGCAGTACTTC. Protein sequence: CASSTGWTSPPYEQYF. The chain joins TRBV9 to TRBJ2-7; no firm D call. CDR3 length equals 16 residues. Germline V gene sequence: CDR1 SGDLS, CDR2 YYNGEE. The ends were cut back, 4 bases at V and 2 bases at J, with 19 bases in the middle.

This clone has more than one count but fewer than ten. Germline is not matched at one junction end, which may reflect a read error. The J gene is TRBJ2-1, the V gene TRBV27, with D perhaps assigned TRBD1 or TRBD2 (6 bases each). CDR3 length: 14 residues. Germline assignment: CDR1 MNHEY and CDR2 SMNVEV (reference sequence). The CDR3 is CASSLPSRGGERFF. CDR3 DNA: TGTGCCAGCAGTTTACCCAGCAGGGGAGGTGAGCGGTTCTTC.

The V and J genes are TRBV7-9 and TRBJ2-2; no definite D call. Germline CDR1 reads SEHNR; CDR2 reads FQNEAQ (reference sequence). Trimming removed 3 bases at V and 1 base at J, with 6 bases between. The CDR3 covers 14 residues. The CDR3 bases are TGTGCCAGCAGCTTTTTAGGGAACACCGGGGAGCTGTTTTTT. It yields the protein CASSFLGNTGELFF.

In this sample, this clone turned up once. The V call is TRBV6-1, the J call TRBJ2-7; D gene unclear. CDR1 MNHNS and CDR2 SASEGT come from the germline V gene. This CDR3 contains 11 residues. Trimming stripped 6 bases from V and 3 bases from J, with 6 bases between. The CDR3 spells CASRPSYEQYF. DNA of the CDR3: TGTGCCAGCAGACCAAGCTACGAGCAGTACTTC.

This chain connects TRBV5-1 to TRBJ1-2; 8 bases map to TRBD1. With 4 bases clipped from V and 3 bases from J, the junction kept 8 bases outside the gene matches. The CDR3 totals 15 residues. Germline V gives CDR1 SGHRS, CDR2 YFSETQ. In DNA, the CDR3 is TGCGCCAGCAGCGTTGATACAGGGGGACACTATGGCTACACCTTC. This gives the protein CASSVDTGGHYGYTF.

This clone was counted a single time. The chain uses TRBV6-1 and TRBJ1-5; D remains unclear. The germline CDR1 and CDR2 sequences are MNHNS and SASEGT. The CDR3 spans 13 residues. Trimming pared 3 bases from V and 10 bases from J, leaving 13 bases between. The CDR3 DNA is TGTGCCAGCAGTGAGAGGGTAGGTGGTCCCCAGCATTTT. Its translation: CASSERVGGPQHF.

J is TRBJ1-6 and V is TRBV7-2, with 7 bases identical to TRBD1. V was pared by 4 bases and J by 7 bases, with 10 bases of the junction left unmatched. CDR1 SGHTA and CDR2 FQGNSA come from the germline V gene. The CDR3 has 16 residues. The CDR3 DNA sequence: TGTGCCAGCAGCTCCCAGACAGGGTTGGGAAATTCACCCCTCCACTTT. Residues: CASSSQTGLGNSPLHF.

A single count supports this clone. The J gene is TRBJ1-4, the V gene TRBV9; 10 nucleotides line up with TRBD1. The CDR3 is made up of 15 amino acids. Germline assignment: CDR1 SGDLS and CDR2 YYNGEE. J was trimmed by 5 bases and V by 2 bases; bases with no gene match: 3. DNA for the CDR3: TGTGCCAGCAGCGTGCAGGGACAGGGGAATGAAAAACTGTTTTTT. Its translation: CASSVQGQGNEKLFF.

The genes are TRBV5-6 and TRBJ1-2, with TRBD1 as a possible D gene (6 bases). Germline CDR1 is SGHDT and CDR2 is YYEEEE. The ends were cut back, 2 bases at V and 2 bases at J, with 22 bases in the middle. This CDR3 contains 18 residues. CDR3: CASSLREKQGKPNYGYTF. The CDR3 DNA reads TGTGCCAGCAGCTTACGAGAAAAACAGGGAAAACCCAACTATGGCTACACCTTC.

The chain couples TRBV18 to TRBJ1-3, with D perhaps TRBD1 (6 bases). With 5 bases removed from V and 6 bases from J, the gap between germline ends came to 11 bases. Germline CDR1 reads KGHSH; CDR2 reads LQKENI. This CDR3 region has 13 residues. DNA of the CDR3: TGTGCCAGCTCATCCGGGACACAAAACACCATATATTTT. This sequence encodes CASSSGTQNTIYF.

This rearrangement joins TRBV30 to TRBJ1-2; D may be TRBD1 (5 bases). The ends were cut back, 1 base at V and 3 bases at J, with 15 bases in the middle. The CDR3 has 15 residues. Germline V CDR1 and CDR2: GTSNPN, SVGIG (reference sequence). Here the CDR3 reads CAWSEATGTYYGYTF. The CDR3 DNA reads TGTGCCTGGAGTGAAGCAACCGGGACCTACTATGGCTACACCTTC.

The J gene is TRBJ1-5, the V gene TRBV28; 8 positions match TRBD1. The CDR3 is made up of 14 amino acids. V trimming: 6 bases; J trimming: 6 bases; junction bases outside the gene matches: 7. CDR1 is MDHEN, CDR2 SYDVKM, per germline. CDR3 in DNA: TGTGCCAGCAGAACGGGACAGGCTGGTCAGCCCCAGCATTTT. Its protein product is CASRTGQAGQPQHF.

V usage is TRBV19 and J usage is TRBJ2-3, with D unresolved. The CDR3 has 16 residues. The V end lost 0 bases, the J end lost 0 bases, and 10 bases lay between the germline ends. CDR1 is LNHDA, CDR2 SQIVND, per germline (reference sequence). The CDR3 reads CASSIEVRRSTDTQYF. The CDR3 DNA reads as TGTGCCAGTAGTATAGAGGTTCGCAGAAGCACAGATACGCAGTATTTT.

The genes are TRBV28 and TRBJ2-5; no firm D call. The V end lost 6 bases, the J end lost 5 bases, and 10 bases lay between the germline ends. The CDR3 runs to 12 residues. Germline lookup yields CDR1 MDHEN and CDR2 SYDVKM. As DNA, the CDR3 is TGTGCCAGCAGGGGGATAGCTGAGACCCAGTACTTC. Its translation: CASRGIAETQYF.

The V call is TRBV11-3, the J call TRBJ1-1; 7 nucleotides agree with TRBD1. With 0 bases clipped from V and 5 bases from J, the junction kept 9 bases outside the gene matches. The CDR3 is 16 amino acids. Germline CDR1 reads SGHNT; CDR2 reads YENEEA. CDR3 sequence (DNA): TGTGCCAGCAGCTTAGAGTCGTCGGCAGGGGGGACTGAAGCTTTCTTT. Translating gives CASSLESSAGGTEAFF.

This chain connects TRBV5-4 to TRBJ2-2, with TRBD1 matching 8 bases. The J segment lost 6 bases and the V segment lost 4 bases, leaving 5 bases of the junction unmatched. This CDR3 is 14 amino acids long. Per the germline V gene, CDR1 is SGHNT and CDR2 is YYREEE (reference sequence). The chain's CDR3 is CASSTSDRAGELFF. For the CDR3, the DNA is TGTGCCAGCAGCACCTCGGACAGGGCCGGGGAGCTGTTTTTT.

This rearrangement joins TRBV28 to TRBJ1-1, with D uncertain. The V end lost 7 bases, the J end lost 5 bases, and 11 bases lay between the germline ends. The CDR3 is 12 residues long. CDR1 is MDHEN, CDR2 SYDVKM, per germline. CDR3 DNA: TGTGCCAGCACGACCCCGGGAACTGAAGCTTTCTTT. Protein product: CASTTPGTEAFF.

The chain carries TRBV7-2 and TRBJ1-5; TRBD1 is a possible D gene (5 bases). Germline CDR1 SGHTA, CDR2 FQGNSA. The V gene lost 7 bases and the J gene lost 0 bases, with 19 bases spanning the gap. The CDR3 is made up of 17 amino acids. This CDR3 reads CASTREEGRGSNQPQHF. CDR3 sequence (DNA): TGTGCCAGCACCCGCGAAGAAGGTAGGGGTAGCAATCAGCCCCAGCATTTT.

V gene TRBV4-1 combines with J gene TRBJ2-7; D unresolved. The germline gives CDR1 MGHRA, CDR2 YSYEKL. Between the trimmed V and J ends, which lost 4 bases and 2 bases, there was a span of 12 bases. The CDR3 length is 14 residues. The CDR3 coding sequence is TGCGCCAGCAGCCGGACCCAGACCCCCTACGAGCAGTACTTC. This codes for CASSRTQTPYEQYF.